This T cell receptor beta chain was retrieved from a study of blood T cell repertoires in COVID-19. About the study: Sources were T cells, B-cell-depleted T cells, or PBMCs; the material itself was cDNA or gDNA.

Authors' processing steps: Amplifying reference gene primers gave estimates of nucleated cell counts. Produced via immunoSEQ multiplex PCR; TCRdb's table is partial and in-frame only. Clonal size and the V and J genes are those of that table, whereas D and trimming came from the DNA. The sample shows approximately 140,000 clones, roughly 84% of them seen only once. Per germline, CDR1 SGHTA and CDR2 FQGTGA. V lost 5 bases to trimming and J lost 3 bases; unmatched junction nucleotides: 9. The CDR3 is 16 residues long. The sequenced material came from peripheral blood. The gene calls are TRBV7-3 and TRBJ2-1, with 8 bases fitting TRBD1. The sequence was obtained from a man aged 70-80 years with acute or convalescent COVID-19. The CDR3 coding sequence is TGTGCCAGCAGCGCCTCCGGGACAGGAAGCTACAATGAGCAGTTCTTC. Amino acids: CASSASGTGSYNEQFF.